The next 17 T cell receptor beta chains were all read from a single sample in a study of cytomegalovirus exposure and HLA in healthy donors. Vbeta (60) and Jbeta (13) primers were used in the PCR. The data were produced by immunoSEQ multiplex PCR, yet TCRdb's version contains in-frame clones alone and is incomplete. The sample consists of 97,000 or so clones, about two thirds of them appearing once. The material sequenced was PBMCs. Receptor source: a man in his fifties in good health and CMV-seronegative.

This clone has just a few counts. The V call is TRBV19, the J call TRBJ1-4; 9 bases align to TRBD1. V shed 5 bases and J 3 bases; nucleotides not matched to a gene: 7. CDR3 length: 16 amino acids. Germline CDR1 reads LNHDA; CDR2 reads SQIVND (reference sequence). The CDR3 DNA reads TGTGCCAGTAGTCCTTCCAGGACAGGGGCTAATGAAAAACTGTTTTTT. Protein: CASSPSRTGANEKLFF.

This clone has a single count. The rearrangement joins TRBV6-5 to TRBJ2-3, with D maybe TRBD2 (7 bases). The CDR3 spans 15 residues. The V and J ends lost 0 bases and 5 bases respectively, with 12 bases between them. Germline CDR1 is MNHEY and CDR2 is SVGAGI. DNA for the CDR3: TGTGCCAGCAGTTACTCGCGGGGGCAGGAAGATACGCAGTATTTT. It translates to CASSYSRGQEDTQYF.

V is TRBV5-5 and J is TRBJ2-3; TRBD2 matches 7 bases. The CDR3 extends over 16 amino acids. CDR1 and CDR2 from the germline V gene are SGHKS and YYEKEE (reference sequence). V shed 3 bases and J 3 bases; nucleotides not matched to a gene: 10. The CDR3 is CASSSGRTQGTDTQYF. The CDR3 DNA reads TGTGCCAGCAGCTCCGGGAGGACCCAAGGGACAGATACGCAGTATTTT.

The V and J genes are TRBV5-6 and TRBJ2-1; D gene ambiguous. Germline loops: CDR1 SGHDT, CDR2 YYEEEE. Between the trimmed V and J ends, which lost 1 base and 0 bases, there was a span of 5 bases. The CDR3 runs to 14 residues. This CDR3 reads CASSLFSSYNEQFF. The CDR3 DNA is TGTGCCAGCAGCTTGTTTAGCTCCTACAATGAGCAGTTCTTC.

In nucleotides, the CDR3 is TGTGCCAGCACCCCGGGCCAGGGGTTCGATCAGCCCCAGCATTTT. Its protein product is CASTPGQGFDQPQHF. This chain joins TRBV28 and TRBJ1-5; tentatively, D is TRBD1 (6 bases). V was shortened by 7 bases and J by 5 bases, with 18 bases between the two germline ends. This CDR3 region has 15 residues. The V gene's germline CDR1 is MDHEN and CDR2 SYDVKM.

V is TRBV10-3 and J is TRBJ2-1; 7 bases fit TRBD2. This CDR3 spans 14 amino acids. V lost 4 bases to trimming and J lost 6 bases; unmatched junction nucleotides: 6. Germline-derived CDR1 and CDR2 are ENHRY and SYGVKD. In DNA, the CDR3 is TGTGCCATCAGTGTGGGAGGGAGAGGCAATGAGCAGTTCTTC. It translates to CAISVGGRGNEQFF.

The gene calls are TRBV19 and TRBJ1-2, with D tentatively TRBD1 (6 bases). V was clipped by 9 bases and J by 0 bases, with 23 bases between them. The CDR3 is made up of 17 amino acids. Germline CDR1 reads LNHDA; CDR2 reads SQIVND (reference sequence). The CDR3 is CASTGGPRDTSNYGYTF. The CDR3 coding sequence is TGTGCCAGCACGGGTGGACCTCGGGACACTTCTAACTATGGCTACACCTTC.

The chain couples TRBV7-9 to TRBJ2-6, with 7 positions matching TRBD2. CDR1 SEHNR and CDR2 FQNEAQ come from the germline V gene (reference sequence). Trimming removed 6 bases from V and 2 bases from J; junction bases left unmatched: 7. This CDR3 is built from 16 residues. CDR3 residues: CASSPRGEAGANVLTF. Written as DNA, the CDR3 is TGTGCCAGCAGTCCACGGGGGGAGGCTGGGGCCAACGTCCTGACTTTC.

The sample holds a few counts of this clone. This chain links TRBV2 with TRBJ1-5; the match to TRBD1 covers 7 bases. Trimming at V came to 5 bases and at J to 4 bases, leaving 2 bases not matched to a gene. The CDR3 sequence is 13 residues long. From germline, CDR1 is SNHLY and CDR2 FYNNEI. The CDR3 loop reads CASSTGENQPQHF. The CDR3 DNA is TGTGCCAGCAGTACAGGGGAAAATCAGCCCCAGCATTTT.

The chain has TRBV27 and TRBJ2-1, with D possibly being TRBD2 (6 bases). Trimming removed 4 bases at V and 5 bases at J, with 15 bases between. Germline CDR1 and CDR2: MNHEY and SMNVEV (reference sequence). This CDR3 comprises 15 residues. The CDR3 loop is CASSSPLRGHNEQFF. CDR3 sequence (DNA): TGTGCCAGCAGTTCACCCCTGCGGGGTCACAATGAGCAGTTCTTC.

This clone has a handful of counts. The chain joins TRBV19 to TRBJ1-1, with D unclear. The CDR3 spans 13 residues. With 7 bases removed from V and 7 bases from J, the gap between germline ends came to 16 bases. The V gene's germline CDR1 is LNHDA and CDR2 SQIVND (reference sequence). The CDR3 here is CASKVQAGNEAFF. The CDR3 nucleotides read TGTGCCAGTAAAGTCCAGGCGGGGAATGAAGCTTTCTTT.

The chain is built from TRBV5-1 and TRBJ2-3; 8 nucleotides agree with TRBD2. V lost 0 bases to trimming and J lost 2 bases; unmatched junction nucleotides: 5. The length of the CDR3 is 16 residues. From germline, CDR1 is SGHRS and CDR2 YFSETQ. The CDR3 region has the DNA TGCGCCAGCAGCTTGGCGGCTAGCGGGTACACAGATACGCAGTATTTT. Amino acid sequence: CASSLAASGYTDTQYF.

The CDR3 nucleotides are TGTGCCAGCAGCCTAGACAGGGGGGCCGGGGAGCTGTTTTTT. This codes for CASSLDRGAGELFF. V is TRBV7-2 and J is TRBJ2-2; 9 bases are shared with TRBD1. Per germline, CDR1 SGHTA and CDR2 FQGNSA. Losses at the gene ends were 5 bases for V and 6 bases for J; bases not matched to a gene: 4. The CDR3 extends over 14 amino acids.

The chain is built from TRBV7-9 and TRBJ1-2; D unresolved. Trimming left V 7 bases short and J 8 bases short, with 17 bases between. The CDR3 is made up of 13 amino acids. The V gene's germline CDR1 is SEHNR and CDR2 FQNEAQ (reference sequence). The CDR3 protein is CASNPGGIWGYTF. In DNA, the CDR3 is TGTGCCAGCAACCCAGGAGGGATTTGGGGCTACACCTTC. Filled out from reference TRBV7-9 and TRBJ1-2, the complete variable domain reads DTGVSQNPRHKITKRGQNVTFRCDPISEHNRLYWYRQTLGQGPEFLTYFQNEAQLEKSRLLSDRFSAERPKGSFSTLEIQRTEQGDSAMYLCASNPGGIWGYTFGSGTRLTVV.

The chain is built from TRBV23-1 and TRBJ1-2; the D gene is possibly TRBD1 (5 bases). TRBV23-1 has ORF status, its function being uncertain. This CDR3 spans 16 amino acids. V was trimmed by 8 bases and J by 4 bases, leaving 23 bases between them. The CDR3 spells CASRSQVSGRFYGYTF. CDR3 DNA sequence: TGCGCCAGCCGATCACAGGTTTCGGGGAGGTTCTATGGCTACACCTTC.

This chain links TRBV2 with TRBJ2-7, with no clear D. Germline CDR1 SNHLY, CDR2 FYNNEI. The CDR3 totals 12 residues. The V gene lost 4 bases and the J gene lost 2 bases, with 6 bases spanning the gap. Here the CDR3 DNA reads TGTGCCAGCAGTGGCGGAGCCTACGAGCAGTACTTC. This translates into CASSGGAYEQYF.

The V and J genes are TRBV19 and TRBJ2-7, with 9 nucleotides matching TRBD1. This CDR3 region has 13 residues. V dropped 7 bases and J dropped 7; count of bases not matched to a gene: 8. Per germline, CDR1 LNHDA and CDR2 SQIVND (reference sequence). The CDR3 reads CASKAGTGWEQYF. CDR3 coding DNA: TGTGCCAGTAAAGCCGGGACAGGGTGGGAGCAGTACTTC.